The entry that follows covers one TCR beta chain sequence. It lacks a known antigen. The sample holds no much larger clone one base away, and base qualities are not on file. Whole blood was collected in K2EDTA tubes by collaborating institutions according to the institutions' own protocols. For TCRbeta analysis, collaborator samples were shipped as frozen whole blood, as isolated PBMCs, or as DNA extracted from either sample type. The immunoSEQ Assay, a bias-controlled multiplex PCR, was used to amplify TCRbeta CDR3 regions from genomic DNA. The study's processing was this. The number of nucleated cells in each sample was estimated by amplification of reference gene primers within the assay. Sequence reads were collapsed and filtered to measure the absolute abundance of every unique TCRbeta CDR3 rearrangement. Productive Simpson clonality was computed per sample as the square root of Simpson's diversity index over productive rearrangements. This immuneACCESS table, as held by TCRdb, lists in-frame sequences with V and J called but not all clones. Of the missing ones, under half trace to an unresolved V gene in checked studies; the others have no known cause. That table furnishes V, J and clone size, whereas the DNA furnished D and trimming. Counted in this sample were approximately 150,000 clones; around 81% of them appeared once. Jointly, the top ten make up approximately 10% of the sample.

The data were obtained in a study of blood T cell repertoires in COVID-19 (dated by TCRdb to about 2020). Background for the entire study: Samples covering the acute and convalescent phases of COVID-19 were provided by collaborators in the United States, Italy and Spain. Where available, HLA class I and class II types were taken from metadata supplied by the sample provider and were not determined by assay-based typing. Sample metadata almost always included a de-identified subject ID, COVID-19 status, age in years and sex. The repertoires were made available in a free public database intended to serve as a resource for research on the immune response to SARS-CoV-2. The samples were drawn from the first 160 participants of the ongoing ImmuneRACE study and from 1,254 subjects provided by 6 global collaborators. The material from the prospective study consisted of cDNA or gDNA derived from T cells, B-cell-depleted T cells, or PBMCs. The dataset comprised deeply sampled blood TCRbeta repertoires from subjects exposed to, actively infected with, or recovered from COVID-19. General study outcomes and caveats: How much clinical and demographic metadata was included differed by source and by participant, and the metadata was provided uncurated.

Based on the germline V gene, the CDR1 and CDR2 sequences are SGHRS and YFSETQ. Cut back by 4 bases and 2 bases, the V and J ends lie 14 bases apart. The CDR3 covers 15 residues, taking in both the cysteine and the phenylalanine. CDR3 DNA only is kept here, 45 bases in frame from base 1. Input material: peripheral blood. The receptor's source is a man aged 55 to 70 with active or convalescent COVID-19. This receptor chain uses TRBV5-1 and TRBJ2-3; 5 matching bases give a weak D call of TRBD2. The DNA sequence is TGCGCCAGCAGCCGGGTCCCCCGGGACACAGATACGCAGTATTTT. This gives the protein CASSRVPRDTDTQYF. Reference TRBV5-1 and TRBJ2-3 genes cover what lies past the CDR3, so the full variable domain is KAGVTQTPRYLIKTRGQQVTLSCSPISGHRSVSWYQQTPGQGLQFLFEYFSETQRNKGNFPGRFSGRQFSNSRSEMNVSTLELGDSALYLCASSRVPRDTDTQYFGPGTRLTVL.